The 10 T cell receptor beta chains in this list originate from one sample, sequenced in a study of cytomegalovirus exposure and HLA in healthy donors. Clones were sequenced by immunoSEQ multiplex PCR, and TCRdb holds only the in-frame ones, with some missing. The sample has about 74,000 clones, around 95% seen once. The sequencing input was PBMCs. Receptor source: a woman aged 18-30 years in good health and CMV-seropositive.

The rearrangement links TRBV13 to TRBJ1-1, with 8 nucleotides matching TRBD1. The length of the CDR3 is 15 residues. Per germline, CDR1 PRHDT and CDR2 FYEKMQ (reference sequence). J was trimmed by 3 bases and V by 7 bases; bases with no gene match: 10. The CDR3 spells CASKEQGAFDTEAFF. The CDR3 DNA sequence: TGTGCCAGCAAGGAGCAGGGGGCTTTTGACACTGAAGCTTTCTTT. Variable domain in full (rest from reference TRBV13 and TRBJ1-1): AAGVIQSPRHLIKEKRETATLKCYPIPRHDTVYWYQQGPGQDPQFLISFYEKMQSDKGSIPDRFSAQQFSDYHSELNMSSLELGDSALYFCASKEQGAFDTEAFFGQGTRLTVV.

This chain joins TRBV7-6 and TRBJ2-4; D is possibly TRBD1 (5 bases). This CDR3 is 16 amino acids long. Trimming took off 2 bases at V and 12 bases at J, with 23 bases between the two ends. Germline-derived CDR1 and CDR2 are SGHVS and FNYEAQ. The CDR3 DNA follows: TGTGCCAGCAGCTTAACGGCAGGGCCGTCACGAAACCCTCAGTACTTC. Translation: CASSLTAGPSRNPQYF.

This clone has a single count. The rearrangement uses TRBV7-9 and TRBJ1-5; 9 bases agree with TRBD1. Per the germline V gene, CDR1 is SEHNR and CDR2 is FQNEAQ (reference sequence). After removal of 5 bases from V and 6 bases from J, the junction contained 14 bases not matched to a gene. The CDR3 covers 17 residues. The CDR3 coding sequence is TGTGCCAGCAGCACGGGGGCCGGGACAGGGTCGGGTCAGCCCCAGCATTTT. It yields the protein CASSTGAGTGSGQPQHF. The full variable domain, in which reference TRBV7-9 and TRBJ1-5 provide the parts outside the CDR3, is DTGVSQNPRHKITKRGQNVTFRCDPISEHNRLYWYRQTLGQGPEFLTYFQNEAQLEKSRLLSDRFSAERPKGSFSTLEIQRTEQGDSAMYLCASSTGAGTGSGQPQHFGDGTRLSIL.

Note on this clone: The junction differs from germline at one of its ends, possibly a read error. The chain employs TRBV30 and TRBJ1-3, with D perhaps matching TRBD1 (6 bases). CDR1 and CDR2 from the germline V gene are GTSNPN and SVGIG (reference sequence). CDR3 length: 11 residues. In nucleotides, the CDR3 is TGTGCCTACAGGGCTGGGAACACCATATATTTT. Its translation: CAYRAGNTIYF.

V and J are TRBV4-2 and TRBJ1-1; D is unclear. This CDR3 region has 18 residues. Trimming cost V 0 bases and J 1 base, with 18 bases left between them. CDR1 is LGHNA, CDR2 YNFKEQ, per germline. The CDR3 DNA follows: TGTGCCAGCAGCCAAGAAAACAAGGGCCCGGACTCGAACACTGAAGCTTTCTTT. Its protein is CASSQENKGPDSNTEAFF.

The rearrangement joins TRBV6-5 to TRBJ2-2; TRBD2 is a possible D gene (5 bases). Germline loops: CDR1 MNHEY, CDR2 SVGAGI. Trimming took 0 bases from V and 3 from J, leaving 11 bases between them. CDR3 length equals 16 residues. This chain's CDR3 is CASSYSIGEYTGELFF. The CDR3 bases are TGTGCCAGCAGTTACTCTATTGGGGAGTACACCGGGGAGCTGTTTTTT.

In DNA form, the CDR3 reads TGTGCCAGCAGCGTTACAGGGGCCATTAATGAAAAACTGTTTTTT. Translated: CASSVTGAINEKLFF. The chain combines TRBV9 with TRBJ1-4, with TRBD1 matching 7 bases. This CDR3 is built from 15 residues. CDR1 and CDR2 from the germline V gene are SGDLS and YYNGEE. Germline trimming cut 2 bases from V and 4 bases from J; bases unmatched to any gene: 5.

V gene TRBV27 combines with J gene TRBJ2-1, with D possibly matching TRBD1 (7 bases). V was pared by 6 bases and J by 4 bases, with 16 bases between. Germline CDR1 MNHEY, CDR2 SMNVEV (reference sequence). This CDR3 region has 15 residues. The CDR3 DNA reads as TGTGCCAGCAGACCGCAGGGGGACTCGTACAATGAGCAGTTCTTC. This translates into CASRPQGDSYNEQFF.

This chain links TRBV27 with TRBJ2-3, with a weak D call TRBD1 (8 bases). In germline, CDR1 is MNHEY, CDR2 SMNVEV (reference sequence). V was trimmed by 2 bases and J by 4 bases, leaving 19 bases between them. The CDR3 runs 17 residues. CDR3 loop: CASSLNRGGSEADTQYF. The CDR3 DNA reads as TGTGCCAGCAGTTTAAACAGGGGGGGTTCAGAGGCAGATACGCAGTATTTT.

This clone was counted once. This chain links TRBV7-3 with TRBJ2-3, with 10 bases that match TRBD2. This CDR3 spans 20 amino acids. Germline V lookup: CDR1 SGHTA, CDR2 FQGTGA. V dropped 1 base and J dropped 3; count of bases not matched to a gene: 16. CDR3 amino acids: CASSLRSRTSGGGGTDTQYF. CDR3 sequence (DNA): TGTGCCAGCAGCTTAAGATCCAGGACTAGCGGAGGGGGGGGTACAGATACGCAGTATTTT.